This TCR beta chain is from a study of T cells after yellow fever vaccination. Whole-study context: The SMART-Seq v4 Ultra Low Input method served to prepare the low-cell-number fractions.

TCRdb reanalysed the 5' RACE reads using MiXCR and keeps one entry per CDR3 protein. The sample gives around 320,000 distinct CDR3 sequences, under 9% of which show up once; around 3.1% is in the top ten. V lost 2 bases to trimming and J lost 5 bases, with 10 bases between them. CDR1 is SGHNT, CDR2 YENEEA, per germline. The CDR3 covers 14 residues. The study's findings and limits: The booster saw the reappearance of most primary-vaccination clones (approximately 97% CD4, 80% to 90% CD8).

A note on this clonotype: What it binds is not known.

This rearrangement joins TRBV11-3 to TRBJ2-1; possible D gene TRBD2, 5 bases. This TCR came from a man aged 18 to 35 who received the YFV17D yellow fever vaccine. Sequences were derived from CD4+ T cells sorted from PBMCs, sampled 5 days after the yellow fever booster vaccination. The CDR3 sequence is CASSLSGVDNEQFF. DNA of the CDR3: TGTGCCAGCAGCTTATCCGGGGTGGACAATGAGCAGTTCTTC.